This T cell receptor (beta chain) was captured by sequencing in a study of beta chain features in type 1 diabetes. On the study more broadly: Over 85,000,000 sorted cells were examined across all samples. Regarding the study as a whole: The naive, central memory and Treg TCRB repertoires showed an apparent similarity that was greater among patients than among healthy donors. Moderate but significant shortening of TCRB CDR3s was recorded in all four CD4+ subsets from Type 1 diabetes patients. VDJ junctions from type 1 diabetes patients carried fewer insertions and larger deletions.

Trimming removed 5 bases from V and 0 bases from J, with 11 bases in between. The CDR3 consists of 16 residues. CDR1 and CDR2 (germline): SNHLY, FYNNEI. This clone was seen a handful of times. Its antigen remains unidentified. The entirety of the isolated RNA underwent reverse transcription, so expressed TCRB transcripts were sequenced. Repertoires were generated with immunoSEQ multiplex PCR, while TCRdb's copy carries only in-frame clones and drops some. The sample consists of about 900,000 clones, 15% to 20% of them appearing once. This chain connects TRBV2 to TRBJ2-6; D possibly matches TRBD1 or TRBD2 (5 bases each). Sequencing used naive CD4+ T cells from blood. The source is a woman between 18 and 29 years old in good health. Here the CDR3 DNA reads TGTGCCAGCAGTCGGGACGTCGGCTCTGGGGCCAACGTCCTGACTTTC. Amino acid sequence: CASSRDVGSGANVLTF. The variable domain in full, completed from reference TRBV2 and TRBJ2-6, reads EPEVTQTPSHQVTQMGQEVILRCVPISNHLYFYWYRQILGQKVEFLVSFYNNEISEKSEIFDDQFSVERPDGSNFTLKIRSTKLEDSAMYFCASSRDVGSGANVLTFGAGSRLTVL.